Described below is a single T cell receptor beta chain sequence and its context. This clone was observed a few times. What this receptor recognizes is not known. No base qualities exist here, and no much larger clone lies one base off it. The library came from the immunoSEQ multiplex PCR assay. The multiplex PCR relied on a mix of 60 forward primers for TCR Vbeta segments and 13 reverse primers for TCR Jbeta segments. A multiplex PCR assay on genomic DNA amplified the CDR3 region of rearranged TCR beta genes. The amplified TCR beta libraries were sequenced on the Illumina HiSeq System as 87-base-pair reads. Under the source paper's analysis protocol: Across the 500 to 850 repertoires, a later analysis counted 78 million or so unique TCR beta chains, approximately 10 million of which were shared by at least two donors. A nearest-neighbor algorithm error-corrected the raw reads and collapsed the reads into unique sequences, merging closely related sequences to remove PCR and sequencing errors. Alignment of CDR3 sequences to IMGT reference sequences was used to assign V, D and J gene segments. Each retained sequence needed at least a six-nucleotide match to both a V gene segment and a J gene segment. A rearrangement was called productive if the CDR3 had no stop codons and remained in frame with V and J, and every other rearrangement was called non-productive. Following IMGT convention, CDR3 was defined as the stretch from the second conserved V-encoded cysteine up to the conserved J-encoded phenylalanine. The earlier analysis of about 590 of the donors excluded sequences that lacked an unambiguous match to a single V gene segment. In an earlier analysis of around 590 of the donors, a V segment was called functional when productive rearrangements were above 56.7%, and segregating when the standard deviation between donors exceeded 5%. A statistical classification framework was built to diagnose cytomegalovirus status from the catalog of TCR beta chain sequences. In a later analysis, TCR nucleotide sequences were compared against IMGT/GENE-DB human TR gene sequences so that V and J genes could be assigned. The TCRdist pipeline was used in a later analysis to assign CDR3 sequences and most-parsimonious VDJ recombination scenarios. In a later analysis, each TCR beta chain was defined by its CDR3 amino acid sequence together with its V-gene family, and reads lacking a unique V-gene family were excluded. In a later analysis, several hundred highly shared, low-generation-probability nucleotide sequences were removed to address suspected cross-contamination and a sequencing artifact. In a later analysis, a clonal expansion index for each public chain was calculated from normalized within-repertoire ranks of inferred template counts. In a later analysis, generation probabilities were computed using a VDJ recombination model fitted to out-of-frame rearrangements, and the results were checked against IGoR. Hypergeometric tests were used in a later analysis to score TCR-TCR, TCR-HLA and TCR-CMV co-occurrence, with a repertoire-size bias correction applied to the TCR pairs. A later analysis estimated false discovery rates by permuting HLA or CMV assignments 20 times. In a later analysis, co-occurring TCRs were grouped with DBSCAN, and TCRdist sequence similarity was added when clustering was performed within HLA-allele-positive subsets. For co-occurrence clustering, repertoires with fewer than 30,000 or more than 120,000 public chains were excluded, along with five repertoires with anomalous nucleotide sharing. This is the immuneACCESS table as TCRdb keeps it, with only in-frame sequences that have V and J called. A part of the clones is gone; compared with another copy, unresolved V genes explain less than half, and the rest is unexplained. V and J calls and clone size are given by that table; D and trimming were obtained from the DNA. In all, the sample holds approximately 120,000 clones, and about 74% of those were seen once. In total, the top ten clones hold roughly 3.1% of the sample.

In total, approximately 690 healthy bone marrow donors made up the cohort. All cohort members were sampled while nominally healthy, although unrecorded immune exposures were likely present. The donor was CMV seronegative and belonged to the group of under 400 seronegative cohort members. A peripheral blood sample was collected from each donor, and TCR beta sequencing was performed on peripheral blood mononuclear cells. Genomic DNA was extracted from the blood cell samples with the Qiagen DNeasy Blood Extraction Kit. This entry is derived from a study of cytomegalovirus exposure and HLA in healthy donors (dated by TCRdb to between 2016 and 2019). With respect to the entire study: In an earlier analysis of several hundred of the donors, 250 to 350 Gb of sequence data and approximately 120 million unique TCR beta sequences from about 179 million T cells were reported. An early release covering roughly 600 HLA-typed donors comprised approximately 290 gigabases of sequencing data and some 79 million unique TCR sequences. Among the roughly 400 genotyped donors, around 81% belonged to the genetic ancestry cluster associated with self-reported Caucasian donors. The study was designed to test whether signatures of past pathogen exposure could be identified by cataloging public T cell receptors. The study used immunosequencing to profile the T cell repertoires of some 600 subjects and linked those repertoires to cytomegalovirus serostatus. In addition to the first cohort of around 670 subjects, a separate validation cohort of 130 or so different subjects was used. The study combined high-throughput TCR immunosequencing, statistical association of individual TCRs with disease status, and machine learning to predict cytomegalovirus infection status. A later analysis re-analyzed previously published TCR beta repertoires from about 730 donors and added high-resolution HLA genotyping to study TCR occurrence patterns. In the later analysis, no new phenotypic data were used to find candidate immune exposures; instead, reliance was placed on TCR beta sequences and their occurrence across donors. An earlier analysis of around 540 of the donors applied high-throughput TCR beta sequencing to assess whether each TCR beta V gene segment acted as functional or pseudogenic. Donor age, sex, ethnicity and CMV serostatus were collected together with the repertoire data. A later genetic analysis used genome-wide SNP genotypes for 398 of the 666 donors, treating that subset as a discovery cohort. Every discovery cohort repertoire had been produced on one sequencing platform. Both class I and class II loci were covered by HLA typing, at four-digit resolution. Typing coverage varied by locus: roughly 620-640 donors for A, B, C, DRB1 and DQB1; approximately 500 for DQA1; approximately 570 for DPA1; more than 450 for DPB1. Roughly 5 DR-DQ haplotypes were treated as single units for association and clustering because of strong linkage in the cohort. On average, roughly 200,000 unique TCR beta nucleotide sequences were sequenced per donor among roughly 430 genotyped donors of the cohort, with 15% to 20% of those sequences being non-productive.

Study-level results and caveats: HLA typing was unavailable for some donors at each locus, so association tests used only the typed subset. A cluster of highly shared sequence variants was judged likely to be a technical artifact of the sequencing pipeline. In a later analysis, the rate of TCR association differed among HLA loci, with DRB1 alleles having the most associated TCRs and HLA-C alleles having the fewest. Because counts were too low, about 17 rarely observed V segments, including chromosome 9 orphons, were excluded from the earlier analysis of under 650 of the donors. In vitro tests confirmed that three of the cytomegalovirus-associated TCR beta chains recognize cytomegalovirus antigens. According to the authors, the approach could potentially be generalized to other disease states and immunological phenotypes. A further reported finding was that TCR beta sequences accurately predicted the HLA-A and HLA-B alleles for most subjects in the first cohort. Broadly in line with IMGT annotations, most TCR beta V segments showed up in productive rearrangements about 90% or about 30% of the time in an earlier analysis of 450 to 600 of the donors. The study listed approximately 150 TCR beta chains as associated with cytomegalovirus. Compared with equally common non-associated chains, HLA-associated TCR beta chains in a later analysis were more clonally expanded and had lower generation probabilities. Most TCR sequences were seen in very few donors, while some public TCRs were found in many individuals. In both the original and validation cohorts, the classifier was reported to diagnose cytomegalovirus status with high specificity and sensitivity. When HLA alleles, especially DR and DQ, strongly co-occurred, attributing TCR associations to individual alleles was difficult. Sequencing depth was assumed to be roughly uniform across donors in the presence/absence analyses, though that assumption may not hold. The cohort was sequenced for TCR beta chains only, and without alpha or paired-chain data the features that could be detected were limited. Correlated functional status among segregating V segments might reflect linkage disequilibrium, but an unknown experimental factor could not be ruled out. In a later analysis, several top co-occurrence clusters were reported to appear linked to parvovirus B19, influenza, CMV and Epstein-Barr virus. Compared with the 666-donor mean, donors in an Asian-associated ancestry cluster had fewer N-insertions in productive TCRs, according to a later genetic analysis. For the cohort, immune exposure information was limited to CMV serostatus. In a later analysis, some 17,000 TCR beta sequences were associated with specific HLA alleles at a false discovery rate of 0.05. In a later genetic analysis, a missense DCLRE1C variant was associated with V-gene and J-gene trimming of TCR beta chains, and the association was replicated in an independent cohort. Most CMV-associated TCR beta chains appeared to be HLA-restricted in a later analysis, and the HLA associations seemed to be driven largely by CMV exposure.

What was sequenced was PBMCs. The source is a man between 25 and 39 years old in good health and CMV-seronegative.

The bases are TGTGCCAGCAGCCCCCAGGGTTGGGGCGTCAATCAGCCCCAGCATTTT. It translates as CASSPQGWGVNQPQHF. The chain links TRBV5-5 with TRBJ1-5; a weak D assignment points to TRBD1 (5 bases agree). V is cut by 4 bases and J by 3 bases, and the space between the germline ends is 17 bases. The CDR3, cysteine through phenylalanine, is 16 amino acids long. The sequence is cut down to CDR3 DNA, 48 bases in frame from base 1. In the germline V gene (reference sequence), CDR1 corresponds to SGHKS and CDR2 to YYEKEE.